This TCR beta chain stems from a study of blood T cell repertoires in COVID-19. As for the study in general: Sites across the United States, Italy and Spain contributed samples from acute and convalescent COVID-19. The cDNA or gDNA used as material had been derived from T cells, B-cell-depleted T cells, or PBMCs.

In the original processing: Estimation of nucleated cell counts relied on the amplification of reference gene primers. The data were produced by immunoSEQ multiplex PCR, yet TCRdb's version contains in-frame clones alone and is incomplete. The DNA gave D and trimming, while V, J and clone size come from that table. Among under 100,000 clones listed, about 70% were seen once. This CDR3 region has 17 residues. Germline lookup yields CDR1 SEHNR and CDR2 FQNEAQ (reference sequence). The J segment lost 2 bases and the V segment lost 5 bases, leaving 8 bases of the junction unmatched. The sequence came from a woman older than 75 with active or convalescent COVID-19. Specimen: peripheral blood. The rearrangement links TRBV7-9 to TRBJ2-3, with TRBD2 matching 12 bases. The CDR3 nucleotides are TGTGCCAGCAGCCACCCTAGCGGGGGGGCGGTCACAGATACGCAGTATTTT. Amino acids: CASSHPSGGAVTDTQYF.